Below are 5 T cell receptor beta chains sequenced from a single sample in a study of CD8 T cells in ankylosing spondylitis. In TCRdb, the 5' RACE reads were re-called with MiXCR into one record per CDR3 protein. Among about 320,000 distinct CDR3 sequences listed, under 14% were seen once. The sequenced material came from blood, either unsorted or a sorted T cell fraction (not recorded which). Source of these receptors: a female donor with ankylosing spondylitis or in good health (not recorded which).

Worth noting for this clonotype: A much larger clone differs from this one at a single base, so this may be a read error. The chain is built from TRBV10-2 and TRBJ2-2, with D possibly TRBD2 on 6 matching bases. CDR1 WSHSY and CDR2 SAAADI come from the germline V gene. This CDR3 spans 14 amino acids. CDR3 sequence reads: CASNGGTGTGALFF. For the CDR3, the DNA is TGCGCCAGCAACGGCGGGACTGGGACCGGGGCGCTGTTTTTT.

This clonotype was detected ten times or more. The gene calls are TRBV7-2 and TRBJ2-1, with 7 bases that match TRBD1. Germline CDR1 and CDR2: SGHTA and FQGNSA. V lost 2 bases to trimming and J lost 10 bases; unmatched junction nucleotides: 5. This CDR3 comprises 13 residues. The CDR3 loop reads CASSLKGGREQFF. Here the CDR3 DNA reads TGTGCCAGCAGCTTAAAAGGGGGCCGGGAGCAGTTCTTC.

At least ten counts were recorded for this clonotype. The V and J genes are TRBV12-3 or TRBV12-4 and TRBJ1-2, with D perhaps TRBD1 (5 bases). V lost 8 bases to trimming and J lost 5 bases, with 15 bases between them. The CDR3 consists of 13 residues. CDR3 DNA: TGTGCCAGCGGCCCCCCGGGGGGGTATGGCTACACCTTC. Protein sequence: CASGPPGGYGYTF.

The chain links TRBV7-9 to TRBJ1-2, with 9 bases fitting TRBD1. Per germline, CDR1 SEHNR and CDR2 FQNEAQ (reference sequence). V gave up 5 bases and J gave up 2 bases; unmatched junction bases: 12. The CDR3 totals 17 residues. CDR3 loop: CASSVLGGTGMNYGYTF. In DNA, the CDR3 is TGTGCCAGCAGCGTATTAGGGGGGACAGGGATGAACTATGGCTACACCTTC.

The V gene is TRBV6-5, the J gene TRBJ2-5, with TRBD2 matching 12 bases. This CDR3 region has 15 residues. Looked up from germline, CDR1 is MNHEY and CDR2 is SVGAGI. V was clipped by 1 base and J by 8 bases; unmatched bases: 5. CDR3 DNA sequence: TGTGCCAGCAGTTACTATTCTAGCGGGGGGGCCACCCAGTACTTC. It encodes CASSYYSSGGATQYF.